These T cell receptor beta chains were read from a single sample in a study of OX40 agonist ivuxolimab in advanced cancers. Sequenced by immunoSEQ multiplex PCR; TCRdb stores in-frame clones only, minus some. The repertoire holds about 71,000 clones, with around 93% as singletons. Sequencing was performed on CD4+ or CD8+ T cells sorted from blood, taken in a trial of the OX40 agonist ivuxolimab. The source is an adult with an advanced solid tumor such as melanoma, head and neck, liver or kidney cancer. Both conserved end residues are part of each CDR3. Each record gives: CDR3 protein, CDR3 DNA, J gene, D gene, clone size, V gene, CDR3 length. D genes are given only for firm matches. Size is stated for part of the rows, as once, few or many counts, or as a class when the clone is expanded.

CDR3 protein: CASQRQVPQPQHF
CDR3 DNA: TGTGCCAGCCAGAGACAGGTTCCGCAGCCCCAGCATTTT
J gene: TRBJ1-5
D gene: .
clone size: .
V gene: TRBV28
CDR3 length: 13

CDR3 protein: CASSLLAGARTDTQYF
CDR3 DNA: TGTGCCAGCAGCTTACTAGCGGGAGCTCGCACAGATACGCAGTATTTT
J gene: TRBJ2-3
D gene: TRBD2
clone size: .
V gene: TRBV7-2
CDR3 length: 16

CDR3 protein: CASNPTGGNPEAFF
CDR3 DNA: TGTGCCAGCAATCCGACAGGGGGGAATCCTGAAGCTTTCTTT
J gene: TRBJ1-1
D gene: TRBD1
clone size: .
V gene: TRBV27
CDR3 length: 14

CDR3 protein: CASSTPEGSGSYNSPLHF
CDR3 DNA: TGTGCCAGTAGTACCCCCGAGGGGTCGGGGTCCTATAATTCACCCCTCCACTTT
J gene: TRBJ1-6
D gene: .
clone size: .
V gene: TRBV19
CDR3 length: 18

CDR3 protein: CASSLRDSPYEQYF
CDR3 DNA: TGTGCCAGCAGCTTAAGGGACAGCCCCTACGAGCAGTACTTC
J gene: TRBJ2-7
D gene: TRBD1
clone size: .
V gene: TRBV13
CDR3 length: 14

CDR3 protein: CATSTNAGTSVYNEQFF
CDR3 DNA: TGTGCCACCAGCACTAACGCCGGGACTAGCGTATACAATGAGCAGTTCTTC
J gene: TRBJ2-1
D gene: TRBD2
clone size: few
V gene: TRBV15
CDR3 length: 17

CDR3 protein: CASSQTSDYEQYF
CDR3 DNA: TGCGCCAGCAGCCAGACTAGCGACTACGAGCAGTACTTC
J gene: TRBJ2-7
D gene: TRBD2
clone size: .
V gene: TRBV4-3
CDR3 length: 13

CDR3 protein: CASSIGTDNQPQHF
CDR3 DNA: TGTGCCAGTAGTATAGGGACAGATAATCAGCCCCAGCATTTT
J gene: TRBJ1-5
D gene: .
clone size: .
V gene: TRBV19
CDR3 length: 14

CDR3 protein: CASSLRGARGPEQYF
CDR3 DNA: TGTGCCAGCAGTCTCAGGGGCGCCAGGGGGCCCGAGCAGTACTTC
J gene: TRBJ2-7
D gene: TRBD1
clone size: .
V gene: TRBV28
CDR3 length: 15

CDR3 protein: CAWSGAGLHANSPLHF
CDR3 DNA: TGTGCCTGGAGCGGAGCCGGCCTGCATGCAAATTCACCCCTCCACTTT
J gene: TRBJ1-6
D gene: .
clone size: .
V gene: TRBV30
CDR3 length: 16